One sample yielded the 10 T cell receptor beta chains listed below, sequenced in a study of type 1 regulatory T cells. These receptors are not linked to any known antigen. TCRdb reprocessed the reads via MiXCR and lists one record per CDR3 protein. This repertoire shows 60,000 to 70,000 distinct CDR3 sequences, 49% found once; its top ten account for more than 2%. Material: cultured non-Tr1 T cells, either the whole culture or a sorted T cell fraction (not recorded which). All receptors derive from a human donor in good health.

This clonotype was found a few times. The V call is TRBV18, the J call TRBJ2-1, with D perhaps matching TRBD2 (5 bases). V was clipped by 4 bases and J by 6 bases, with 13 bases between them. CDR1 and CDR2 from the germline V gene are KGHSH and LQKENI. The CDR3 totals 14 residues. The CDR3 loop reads CASSREAVFNEQFF. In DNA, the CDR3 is TGTGCCAGCTCACGCGAAGCGGTTTTCAATGAGCAGTTCTTC. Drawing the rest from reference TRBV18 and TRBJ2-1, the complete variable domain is NAGVMQNPRHLVRRRGQEARLRCSPMKGHSHVYWYRQLPEEGLKFMVYLQKENIIDESGMPKERFSAEFPKEGPSILRIQQVVRGDSAAYFCASSREAVFNEQFFGPGTRLTVL.

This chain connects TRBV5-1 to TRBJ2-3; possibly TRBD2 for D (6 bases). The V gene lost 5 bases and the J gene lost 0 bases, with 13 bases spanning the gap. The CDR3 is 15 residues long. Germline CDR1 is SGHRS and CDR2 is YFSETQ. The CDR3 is CASRLLASSTDTQYF. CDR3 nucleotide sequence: TGCGCCAGCAGACTACTAGCCTCTAGCACAGATACGCAGTATTTT.

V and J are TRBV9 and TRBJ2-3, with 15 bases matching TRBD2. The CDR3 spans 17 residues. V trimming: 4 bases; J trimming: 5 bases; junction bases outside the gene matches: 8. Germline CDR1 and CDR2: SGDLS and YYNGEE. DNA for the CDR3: TGTGCCAGCAGCTTTAGGACTAGCGGGGGGGCTGGAGATACGCAGTATTTT. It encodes CASSFRTSGGAGDTQYF.

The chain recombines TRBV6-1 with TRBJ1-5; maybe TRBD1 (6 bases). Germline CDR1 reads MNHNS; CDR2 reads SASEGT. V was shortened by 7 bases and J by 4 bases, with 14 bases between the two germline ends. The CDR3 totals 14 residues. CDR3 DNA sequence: TGTGCCAGCAAGGGGGTGGATTATAATCAGCCCCAGCATTTT. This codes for CASKGVDYNQPQHF.

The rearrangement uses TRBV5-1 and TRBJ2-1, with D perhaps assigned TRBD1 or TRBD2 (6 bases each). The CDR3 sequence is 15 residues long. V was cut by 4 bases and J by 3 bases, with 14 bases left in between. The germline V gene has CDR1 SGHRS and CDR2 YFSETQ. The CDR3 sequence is CASSAIGGGYNEQFF. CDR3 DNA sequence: TGCGCCAGCAGCGCCATTGGAGGGGGCTACAATGAGCAGTTCTTC.

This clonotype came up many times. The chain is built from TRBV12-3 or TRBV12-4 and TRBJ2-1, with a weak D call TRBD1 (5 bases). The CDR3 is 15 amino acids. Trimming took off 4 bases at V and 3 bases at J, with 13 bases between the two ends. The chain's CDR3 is CASSSPGNGYNEQFF. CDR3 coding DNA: TGTGCCAGCAGTTCACCAGGGAATGGCTACAATGAGCAGTTCTTC.

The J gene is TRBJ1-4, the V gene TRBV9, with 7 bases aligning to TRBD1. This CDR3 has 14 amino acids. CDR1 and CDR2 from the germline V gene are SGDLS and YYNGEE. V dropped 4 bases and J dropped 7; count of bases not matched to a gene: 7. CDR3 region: CASSPRQGPEKLFF. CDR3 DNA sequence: TGTGCCAGCAGCCCCCGACAGGGCCCTGAAAAACTGTTTTTT.

The CDR3 nucleotides read TGTGCCAGCAGCTTGGGGACAGGGCGTTTTGGCTACACCTTC. Translating gives CASSLGTGRFGYTF. The chain couples TRBV7-3 to TRBJ1-2, with 9 positions matching TRBD1. Germline trimming cut 3 bases from V and 7 bases from J; bases unmatched to any gene: 6. This CDR3 is 14 amino acids long. Germline V gene sequence: CDR1 SGHTA, CDR2 FQGTGA.

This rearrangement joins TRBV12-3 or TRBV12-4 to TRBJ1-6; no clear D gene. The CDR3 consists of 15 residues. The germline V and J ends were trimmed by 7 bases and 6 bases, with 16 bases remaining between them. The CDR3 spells CASNSWVFGNSPLHF. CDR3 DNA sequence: TGTGCCAGCAATTCTTGGGTATTTGGTAATTCACCCCTCCACTTT.

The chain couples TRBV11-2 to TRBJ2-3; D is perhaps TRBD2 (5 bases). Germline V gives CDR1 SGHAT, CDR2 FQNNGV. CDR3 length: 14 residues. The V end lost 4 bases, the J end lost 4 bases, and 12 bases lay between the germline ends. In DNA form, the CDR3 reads TGTGCCAGCAGCTCTCTCCGGACTCCAGATACGCAGTATTTT. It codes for CASSSLRTPDTQYF.